This T cell receptor (beta chain) was identified during a study of blood T cell repertoires in COVID-19. About the study: From the United States, Italy and Spain came samples of acute and convalescent COVID-19. T cells, B-cell-depleted T cells, or PBMCs provided the cDNA or gDNA that served as material.

This CDR3 is built from 16 residues. V shed 4 bases, J shed 0 bases, and the junction held 6 bases outside the gene matches. Germline CDR1 SGDLS, CDR2 YYNGEE. This clone appeared once. In the authors' workflow: Reference gene primer amplification in the assay estimated nucleated cell counts. Using immunoSEQ multiplex PCR, the repertoire was profiled, and TCRdb retains in-frame clones only, with some absent. D and trimming were read from the DNA, whereas the V and J calls and clone size are those reported in that table. The sample lists just under 60,000 clones, around 88% occurring once. The clonotype comes from a man in his fifties or sixties with acute or convalescent COVID-19. The sample comprised peripheral blood. The chain links TRBV9 to TRBJ2-1; 8 positions agree with TRBD2. The DNA of the CDR3 is TGTGCCAGCAGCCCCCGCAGCGGGAGCTCCTACAATGAGCAGTTCTTC. As protein: CASSPRSGSSYNEQFF.